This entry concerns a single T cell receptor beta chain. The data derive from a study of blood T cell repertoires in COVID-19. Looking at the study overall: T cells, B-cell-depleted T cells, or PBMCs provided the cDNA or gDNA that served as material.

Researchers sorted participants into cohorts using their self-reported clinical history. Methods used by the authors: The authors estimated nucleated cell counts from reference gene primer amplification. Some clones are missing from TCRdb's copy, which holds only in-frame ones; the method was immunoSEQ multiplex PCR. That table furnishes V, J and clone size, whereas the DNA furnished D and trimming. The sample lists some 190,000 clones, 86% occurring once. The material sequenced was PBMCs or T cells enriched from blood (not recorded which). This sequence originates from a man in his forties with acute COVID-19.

CDR3 sequence: CASSPKGTGGYSPLHF. The CDR3 coding sequence is TGTGCCAGCAGCCCAAAAGGAACCGGCGGGTATTCACCCCTCCACTTT. This chain links TRBV3-1 (or the pseudogene TRBV3-2) with TRBJ1-6; no clear D. The length of the CDR3 is 16 residues. Trimming removed 4 bases at V and 8 bases at J, with 18 bases between. In germline, CDR1 is LGHDT, CDR2 YNNKEL (reference sequence).